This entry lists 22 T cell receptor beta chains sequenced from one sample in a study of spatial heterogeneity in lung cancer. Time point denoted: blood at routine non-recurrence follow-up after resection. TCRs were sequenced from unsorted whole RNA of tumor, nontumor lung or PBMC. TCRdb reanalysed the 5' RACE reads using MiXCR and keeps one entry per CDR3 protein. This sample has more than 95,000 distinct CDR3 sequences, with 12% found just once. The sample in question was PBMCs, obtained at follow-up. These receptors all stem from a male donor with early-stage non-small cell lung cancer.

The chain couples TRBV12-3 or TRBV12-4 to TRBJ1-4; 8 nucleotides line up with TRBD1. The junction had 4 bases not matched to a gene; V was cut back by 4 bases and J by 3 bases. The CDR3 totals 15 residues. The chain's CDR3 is CASSSTGAPNEKLFF. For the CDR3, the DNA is TGTGCCAGCAGTTCGACAGGGGCCCCTAATGAAAAACTGTTTTTT.

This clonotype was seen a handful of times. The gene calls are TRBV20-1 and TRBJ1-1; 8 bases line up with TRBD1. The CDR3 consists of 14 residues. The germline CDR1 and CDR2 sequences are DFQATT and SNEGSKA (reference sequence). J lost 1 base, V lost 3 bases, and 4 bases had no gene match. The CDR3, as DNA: TGCAGTGCTAGGCTGGGACAGGCGAACACTGAAGCTTTCTTT. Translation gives CSARLGQANTEAFF.

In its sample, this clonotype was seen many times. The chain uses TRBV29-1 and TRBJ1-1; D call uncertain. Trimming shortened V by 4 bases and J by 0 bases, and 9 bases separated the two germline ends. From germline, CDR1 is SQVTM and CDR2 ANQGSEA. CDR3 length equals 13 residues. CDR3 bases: TGCAGCGTTGGTGTCAGTCTGAACACTGAAGCTTTCTTT. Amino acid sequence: CSVGVSLNTEAFF.

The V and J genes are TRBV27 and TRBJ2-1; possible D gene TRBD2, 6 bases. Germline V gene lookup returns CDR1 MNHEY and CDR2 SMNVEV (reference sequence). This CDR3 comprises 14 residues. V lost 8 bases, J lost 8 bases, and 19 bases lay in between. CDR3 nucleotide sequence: TGTGCCAGCGGACCGGGACTTTCTTGGGATGAGCAGTTCTTC. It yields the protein CASGPGLSWDEQFF.

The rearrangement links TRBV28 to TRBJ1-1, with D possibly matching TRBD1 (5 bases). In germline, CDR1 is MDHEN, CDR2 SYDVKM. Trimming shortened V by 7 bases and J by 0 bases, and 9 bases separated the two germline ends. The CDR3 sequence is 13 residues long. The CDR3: CASTRELNTEAFF. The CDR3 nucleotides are TGTGCCAGCACCAGGGAATTGAACACTGAAGCTTTCTTT.

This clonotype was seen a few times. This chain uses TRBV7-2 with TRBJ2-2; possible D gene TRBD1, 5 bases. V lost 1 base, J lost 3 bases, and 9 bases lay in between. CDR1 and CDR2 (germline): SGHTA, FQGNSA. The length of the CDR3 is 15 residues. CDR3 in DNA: TGTGCCAGCAGCTTAGTCAGGACACACACCGGGGAGCTGTTTTTT. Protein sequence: CASSLVRTHTGELFF.

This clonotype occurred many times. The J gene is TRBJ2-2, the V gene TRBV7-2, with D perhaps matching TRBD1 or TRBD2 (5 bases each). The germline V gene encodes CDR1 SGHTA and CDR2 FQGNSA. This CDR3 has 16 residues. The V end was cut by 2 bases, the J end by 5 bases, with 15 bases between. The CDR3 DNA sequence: TGTGCCAGCAGCTTATACGGGACGGGGAGAACCGGGGAGCTGTTTTTT. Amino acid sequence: CASSLYGTGRTGELFF.

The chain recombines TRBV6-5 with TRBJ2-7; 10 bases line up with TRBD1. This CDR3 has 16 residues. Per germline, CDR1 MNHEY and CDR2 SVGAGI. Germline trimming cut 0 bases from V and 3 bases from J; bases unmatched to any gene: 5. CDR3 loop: CASSYSHGDRGYEQYF. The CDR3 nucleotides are TGTGCCAGCAGTTACTCGCATGGGGACAGGGGCTACGAGCAGTACTTC.

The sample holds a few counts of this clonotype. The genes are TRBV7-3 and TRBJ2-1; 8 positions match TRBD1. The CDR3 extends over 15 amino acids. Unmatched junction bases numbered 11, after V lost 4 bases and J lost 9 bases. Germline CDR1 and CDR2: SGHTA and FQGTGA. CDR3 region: CASSSYYPGGGEQFF. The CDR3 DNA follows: TGTGCCAGCAGCTCGTATTATCCAGGGGGCGGTGAGCAGTTCTTC.

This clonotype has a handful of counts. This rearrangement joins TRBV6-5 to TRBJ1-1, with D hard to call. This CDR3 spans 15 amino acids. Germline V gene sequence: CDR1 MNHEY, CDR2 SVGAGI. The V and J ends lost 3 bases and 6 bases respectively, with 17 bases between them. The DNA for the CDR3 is TGTGCCAGCAGTTATTCAGGCAATCGAAACCCTGAAGCTTTCTTT. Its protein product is CASSYSGNRNPEAFF.

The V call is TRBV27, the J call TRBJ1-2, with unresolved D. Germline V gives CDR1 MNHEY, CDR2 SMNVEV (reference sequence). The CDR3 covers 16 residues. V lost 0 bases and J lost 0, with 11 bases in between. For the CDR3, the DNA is TGTGCCAGCAGTTTATCGAGCGGTCGTTCTAACTATGGCTACACCTTC. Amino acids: CASSLSSGRSNYGYTF.

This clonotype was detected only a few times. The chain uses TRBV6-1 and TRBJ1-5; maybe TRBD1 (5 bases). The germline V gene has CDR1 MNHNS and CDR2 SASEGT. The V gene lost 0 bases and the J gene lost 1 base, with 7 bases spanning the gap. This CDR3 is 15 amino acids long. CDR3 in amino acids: CASSEARQSNQPQHF. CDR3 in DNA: TGTGCCAGCAGTGAAGCTCGACAGAGCAATCAGCCCCAGCATTTT.

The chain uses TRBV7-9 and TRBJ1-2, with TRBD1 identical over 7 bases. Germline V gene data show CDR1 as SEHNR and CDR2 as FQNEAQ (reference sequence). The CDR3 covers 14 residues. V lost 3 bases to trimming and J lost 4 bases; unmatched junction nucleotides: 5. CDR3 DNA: TGTGCCAGCAGCTTGCAGACAGGGAGCTATGGCTACACCTTC. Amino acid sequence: CASSLQTGSYGYTF.

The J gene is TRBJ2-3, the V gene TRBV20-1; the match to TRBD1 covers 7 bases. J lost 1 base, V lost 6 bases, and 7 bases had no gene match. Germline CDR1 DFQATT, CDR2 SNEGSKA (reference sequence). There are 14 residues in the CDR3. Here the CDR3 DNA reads TGCAGTGCCAATTCCGACAGGGGCACAGATACGCAGTATTTT. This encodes CSANSDRGTDTQYF.

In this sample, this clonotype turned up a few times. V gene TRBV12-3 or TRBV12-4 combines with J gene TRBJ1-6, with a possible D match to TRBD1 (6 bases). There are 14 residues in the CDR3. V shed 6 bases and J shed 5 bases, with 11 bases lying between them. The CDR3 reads CASSIQGDNSPLHF. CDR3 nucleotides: TGTGCCAGCAGCATACAGGGTGATAATTCACCCCTCCACTTT.

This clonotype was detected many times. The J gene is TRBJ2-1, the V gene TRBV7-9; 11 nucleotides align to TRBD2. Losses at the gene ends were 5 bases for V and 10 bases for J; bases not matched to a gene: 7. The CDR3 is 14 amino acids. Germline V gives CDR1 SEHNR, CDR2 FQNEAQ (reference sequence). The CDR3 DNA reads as TGTGCCAGCAGCCCAACTAGCGGGGGAGGAGAGCAGTTCTTC. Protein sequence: CASSPTSGGGEQFF.

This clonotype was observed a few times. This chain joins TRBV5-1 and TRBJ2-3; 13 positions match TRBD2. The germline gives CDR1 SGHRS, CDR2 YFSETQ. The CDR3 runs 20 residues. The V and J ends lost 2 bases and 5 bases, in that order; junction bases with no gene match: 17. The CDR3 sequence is CASSFTRTSGGQRLEDTQYF. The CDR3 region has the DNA TGCGCCAGCAGCTTCACCCGGACTAGCGGGGGCCAACGGCTAGAAGATACGCAGTATTTT.

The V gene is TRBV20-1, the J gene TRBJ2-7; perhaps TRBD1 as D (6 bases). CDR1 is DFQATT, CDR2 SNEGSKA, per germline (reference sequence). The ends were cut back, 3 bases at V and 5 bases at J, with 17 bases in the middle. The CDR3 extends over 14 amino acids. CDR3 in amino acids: CSASGDMRKHEQYF. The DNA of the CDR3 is TGCAGTGCTAGTGGGGACATGCGAAAACACGAGCAGTACTTC.

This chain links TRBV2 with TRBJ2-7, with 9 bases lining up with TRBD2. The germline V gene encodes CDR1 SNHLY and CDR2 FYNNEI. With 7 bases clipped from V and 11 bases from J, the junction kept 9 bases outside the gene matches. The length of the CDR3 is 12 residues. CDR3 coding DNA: TGTGCCAGCACCGAAAGCGCGGGGGGGGAGTACTTC. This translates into CASTESAGGEYF.

This chain's CDR3 is CASSDRRNSYGYTF. CDR3 nucleotide sequence: TGTGCCAGCTCGGACAGACGAAATTCCTATGGCTACACCTTC. The chain carries TRBV19 and TRBJ1-2, with D perhaps TRBD1 (6 bases). The CDR3 is 14 amino acids. Germline-derived CDR1 and CDR2 are LNHDA and SQIVND (reference sequence). The V gene lost 9 bases and the J gene lost 4 bases, with 18 bases spanning the gap.

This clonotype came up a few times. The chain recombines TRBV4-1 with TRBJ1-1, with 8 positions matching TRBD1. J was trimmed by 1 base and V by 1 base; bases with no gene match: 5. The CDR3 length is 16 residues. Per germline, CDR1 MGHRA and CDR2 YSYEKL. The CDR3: CASSQVPGTGNTEAFF. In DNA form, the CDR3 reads TGCGCCAGCAGCCAAGTCCCCGGGACAGGGAACACTGAAGCTTTCTTT.

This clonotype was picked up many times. The CDR3 DNA reads TGCAGCGTTGAAAGGCGGCAGGATACCTACGAGCAGTACTTC. Translating it yields CSVERRQDTYEQYF. The genes are TRBV29-1 and TRBJ2-7, with D unclear. The V gene's germline CDR1 is SQVTM and CDR2 ANQGSEA. The germline V and J ends were trimmed by 2 bases and 2 bases, with 13 bases remaining between them. This CDR3 is 14 amino acids long.